This T cell receptor (beta chain) emerged from a study of control samples from healthy donors and cancer patients. The germline V and J ends were trimmed by 6 bases and 3 bases, with 9 bases remaining between them. This CDR3 spans 13 amino acids. CDR1 MDHEN and CDR2 SYDVKM come from the germline V gene. This clone was observed once. The data were produced by immunoSEQ multiplex PCR, yet TCRdb's version contains in-frame clones alone and is incomplete. The table lists 120,000 to 150,000 clones, under 95% of them singletons. The receptor's source is a man in his late teens or twenties in good health. The source material was blood. V usage is TRBV28 and J usage is TRBJ2-4; D is perhaps TRBD2 (6 bases). The CDR3 here is CASSRGDKNIQYF. CDR3 coding DNA: TGTGCCAGCAGCCGCGGGGACAAAAACATTCAGTACTTC.